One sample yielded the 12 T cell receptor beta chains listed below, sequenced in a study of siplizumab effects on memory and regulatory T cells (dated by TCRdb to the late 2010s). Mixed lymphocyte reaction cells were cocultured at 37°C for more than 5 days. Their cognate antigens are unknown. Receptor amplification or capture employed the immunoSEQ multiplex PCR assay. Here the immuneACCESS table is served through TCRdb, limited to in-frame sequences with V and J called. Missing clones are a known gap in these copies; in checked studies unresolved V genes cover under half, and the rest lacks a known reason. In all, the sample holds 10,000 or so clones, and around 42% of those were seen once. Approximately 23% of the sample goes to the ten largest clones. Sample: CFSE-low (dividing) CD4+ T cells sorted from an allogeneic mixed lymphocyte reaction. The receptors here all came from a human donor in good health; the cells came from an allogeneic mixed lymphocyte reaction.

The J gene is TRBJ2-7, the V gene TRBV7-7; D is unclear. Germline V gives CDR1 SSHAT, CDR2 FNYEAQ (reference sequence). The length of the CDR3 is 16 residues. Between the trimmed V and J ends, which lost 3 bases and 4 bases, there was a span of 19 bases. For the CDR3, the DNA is TGTGCCAGCAGCTTCGAGGAAGAATCTAAAAAATACGAGCAGTACTTC. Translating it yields CASSFEEESKKYEQYF.

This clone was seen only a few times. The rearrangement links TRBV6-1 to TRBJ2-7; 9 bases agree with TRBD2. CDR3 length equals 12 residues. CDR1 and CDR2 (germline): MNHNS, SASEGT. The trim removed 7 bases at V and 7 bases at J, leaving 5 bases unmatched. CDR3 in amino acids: CASTGLAGEQYF. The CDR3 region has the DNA TGTGCCAGCACGGGGCTAGCGGGAGAGCAGTACTTC.

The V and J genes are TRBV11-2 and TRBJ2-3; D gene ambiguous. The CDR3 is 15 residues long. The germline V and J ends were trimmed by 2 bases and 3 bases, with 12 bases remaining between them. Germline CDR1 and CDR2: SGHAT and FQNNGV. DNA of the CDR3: TGTGCCAGCAGCTTAAATGGGCGACCTACAGATACGCAGTATTTT. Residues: CASSLNGRPTDTQYF.

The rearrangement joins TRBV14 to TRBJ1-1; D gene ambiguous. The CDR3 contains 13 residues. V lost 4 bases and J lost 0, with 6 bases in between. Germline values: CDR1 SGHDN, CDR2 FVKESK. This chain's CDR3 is CASSPGLNTEAFF. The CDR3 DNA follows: TGTGCCAGCAGCCCAGGACTGAACACTGAAGCTTTCTTT.

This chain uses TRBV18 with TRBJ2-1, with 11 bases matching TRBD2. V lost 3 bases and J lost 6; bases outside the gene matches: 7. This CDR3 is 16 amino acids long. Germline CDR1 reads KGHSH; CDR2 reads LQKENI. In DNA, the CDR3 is TGTGCCAGCTCACCGCGTATAGCGGGAGGGTTCAATGAGCAGTTCTTC. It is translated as CASSPRIAGGFNEQFF.

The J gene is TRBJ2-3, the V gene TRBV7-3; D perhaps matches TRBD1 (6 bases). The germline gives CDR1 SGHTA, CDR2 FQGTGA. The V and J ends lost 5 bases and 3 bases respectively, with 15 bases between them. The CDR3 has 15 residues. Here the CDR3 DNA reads TGTGCCAGCAGCCCCACAGGGTCCTGGACAGATACGCAGTATTTT. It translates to CASSPTGSWTDTQYF.

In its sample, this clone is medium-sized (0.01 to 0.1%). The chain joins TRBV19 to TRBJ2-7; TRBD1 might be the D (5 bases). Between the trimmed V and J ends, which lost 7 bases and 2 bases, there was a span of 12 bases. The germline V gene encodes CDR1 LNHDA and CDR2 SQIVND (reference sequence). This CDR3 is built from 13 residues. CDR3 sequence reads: CASMDIGTYEQYF. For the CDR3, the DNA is TGTGCCAGTATGGACATTGGAACCTACGAGCAGTACTTC.

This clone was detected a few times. As DNA, the CDR3 is TGTGCCAGCAGTGACGGAGTGAAACAGTCCAAAAACATTCAGTACTTC. This translates into CASSDGVKQSKNIQYF. The chain recombines TRBV6-1 with TRBJ2-4; D uncertain. V dropped 3 bases and J dropped 2 bases, with 14 bases sitting between them. Germline loops: CDR1 MNHNS, CDR2 SASEGT. The CDR3 extends over 16 amino acids.

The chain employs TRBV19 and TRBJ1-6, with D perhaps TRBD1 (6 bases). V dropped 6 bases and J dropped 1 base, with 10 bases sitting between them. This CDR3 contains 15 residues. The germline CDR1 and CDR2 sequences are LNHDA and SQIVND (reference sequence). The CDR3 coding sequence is TGTGCCAGTAGGACAGGACGGTCCTATAATTCACCCCTCCACTTT. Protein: CASRTGRSYNSPLHF.

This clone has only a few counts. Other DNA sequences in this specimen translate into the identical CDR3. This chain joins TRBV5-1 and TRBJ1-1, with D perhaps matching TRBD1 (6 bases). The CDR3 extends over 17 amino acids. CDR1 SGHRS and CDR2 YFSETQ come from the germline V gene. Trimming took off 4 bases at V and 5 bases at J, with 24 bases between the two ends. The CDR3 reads CASSPGGLGGQETEAFF. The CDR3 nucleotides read TGCGCCAGCAGCCCCGGGGGTCTGGGGGGGCAAGAGACTGAAGCTTTCTTT.

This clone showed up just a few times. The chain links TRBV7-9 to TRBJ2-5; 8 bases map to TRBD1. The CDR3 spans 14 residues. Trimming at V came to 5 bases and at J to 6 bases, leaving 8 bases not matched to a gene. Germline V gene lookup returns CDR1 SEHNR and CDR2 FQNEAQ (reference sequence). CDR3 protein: CASSGFRGRKTQYF. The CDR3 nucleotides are TGTGCCAGCAGCGGGTTCAGGGGGCGCAAGACCCAGTACTTC. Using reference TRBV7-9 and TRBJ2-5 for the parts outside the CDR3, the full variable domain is DTGVSQNPRHKITKRGQNVTFRCDPISEHNRLYWYRQTLGQGPEFLTYFQNEAQLEKSRLLSDRFSAERPKGSFSTLEIQRTEQGDSAMYLCASSGFRGRKTQYFGPGTRLLVL.

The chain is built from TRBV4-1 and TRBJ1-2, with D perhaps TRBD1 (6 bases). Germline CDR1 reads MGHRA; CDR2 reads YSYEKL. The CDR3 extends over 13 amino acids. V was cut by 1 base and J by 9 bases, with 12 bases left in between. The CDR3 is CASSQVGQGSYTF. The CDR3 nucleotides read TGCGCCAGCAGCCAAGTTGGCCAGGGGAGCTACACCTTC.